This T cell receptor (beta chain) was sequenced in a study of cytomegalovirus exposure and HLA in healthy donors. The PCR ran on 60 Vbeta and 13 Jbeta primers. Method: immunoSEQ multiplex PCR; TCRdb's copy keeps in-frame clones and lacks some. The sample carries approximately 200,000 clones, around 81% recorded once. CDR3 length: 15 amino acids. Trimming cost V 1 base and J 2 bases, with 8 bases left between them. The germline CDR1 and CDR2 sequences are SEHNR and FQNEAQ (reference sequence). This TCR came from a woman aged 18-30 years in good health and CMV-seropositive. Sequenced: PBMCs. The rearrangement joins TRBV7-9 to TRBJ2-2; D gene unclear. DNA for the CDR3: TGTGCCAGCAGCTTAGATGAGACTAACACCGGGGAGCTGTTTTTT. Protein product: CASSLDETNTGELFF. The entire variable domain, with the rest obtained from reference TRBV7-9 and TRBJ2-2, is as follows: DTGVSQNPRHKITKRGQNVTFRCDPISEHNRLYWYRQTLGQGPEFLTYFQNEAQLEKSRLLSDRFSAERPKGSFSTLEIQRTEQGDSAMYLCASSLDETNTGELFFGEGSRLTVL.